A selection of T cell receptor beta chains follows, all from one sample in a study of monozygotic twins with inflammatory bowel disease. From its re-call of the 5' RACE reads, TCRdb lists each CDR3 protein once, without DNA. Listed are a few hundred thousand distinct CDR3 sequences; around 2.6% falls within the top ten. Sequencing was done on a sample of blood. The origin of the receptors is a human donor with ulcerative colitis or Crohn's disease, or a healthy co-twin of an affected twin (not recorded which). CDR3s include the opening cysteine and the closing phenylalanine or tryptophan.

TRBV7-3,TRBJ1-6,CASSLEVFNSPLHF
TRBV6-1,TRBJ2-2,CASSPWGQFKDTGELFF
TRBV4-3,TRBJ1-5,CASSRTGTGNQPQHF
TRBV6-1,TRBJ2-7,CASSEPTGAYEQYF
TRBV29-1,TRBJ2-1,CSVRDYDNEQFF
TRBV7-9,TRBJ1-2,CASSPRTGQNYGYTF
TRBV4-3,TRBJ1-1,CASSQDDRPAGTEAFF
TRBV4-3,TRBJ1-3,CASSQGARTGAGNTIYF
TRBV24-1,TRBJ2-3,CATRPREYTTTDTQYF
TRBV7-6,TRBJ2-5,CASSSGFSGAETQYF
TRBV6-1,TRBJ2-3,CASTQGGARTDTQYF
TRBV5-4,TRBJ1-2,CASSLGGAGAIYGYTF
TRBV11-2,TRBJ2-7,CASSLKVLVIRSSYEQYF
TRBV27,TRBJ1-5,CASSQGTGVQPQHF
TRBV28,TRBJ1-1,CASSLRGLAEAFF
TRBV7-9,TRBJ1-1,CASSLGQPVGTEAFF
TRBV7-9,TRBJ2-3,CASSSRGTATDTQYF
TRBV20-1,TRBJ2-5,CSASRLAGGGETQYF
TRBV7-6,TRBJ1-4,CASSLVQGWNEKLFF
TRBV7-7,TRBJ2-1,CASSLGPGQGASDEQFF
TRBV4-2,TRBJ2-7,CASSQDRTVEVGQYF
TRBV11-2,TRBJ2-5,CASSLDEGLTYF
TRBV12-3/TRBV12-4,TRBJ2-3,CASSLYRGGTDTQYF
TRBV20-1,TRBJ2-2,CSADSFLEGVFSTGELFF
TRBV28,TRBJ2-3,CASSLELRSDTQYF
TRBV7-7,TRBJ2-7,CASSPLRDSTYEQYF
TRBV20-1,TRBJ2-7,CSARDGGRGREQYF
TRBV5-1,TRBJ2-5,CASSLWTGGRETQYF
TRBV7-2,TRBJ1-1,CASSLFGQGAEAFF
TRBV5-5,TRBJ1-5,CASQRGDTNSNQPQHF
TRBV5-1,TRBJ2-1,CASSLDTSGGAEQFF
TRBV4-3,TRBJ2-3,CASSQDPNGGDTQYF
TRBV18,TRBJ2-7,CASFNGGEQYF
TRBV4-3,TRBJ1-1,CASSQVYRVIGNTEAFF
TRBV9,TRBJ2-5,CASSVGGAPETQYF
TRBV20-1,TRBJ1-4,CSARDSAGATNEKLFF
TRBV9,TRBJ2-1,CASSVGGSQLYNEQFF
TRBV20-1,TRBJ1-6,CSARDRALPGNSPLHF
TRBV4-3,TRBJ1-6,CASSQRTGYNSPLHF
TRBV20-1,TRBJ2-7,CSASPVNPKSYEQYF
TRBV27,TRBJ2-7,CASSSQGGLADGIFYEQYF
TRBV20-1,TRBJ2-1,CSARVFAGTNYNEQFF
TRBV24-1,TRBJ2-3,CATSDHRGKGSTDTQYF
TRBV9,TRBJ2-1,CASSALGSSLTNEQFF
TRBV20-1,TRBJ2-3,CAPRPRLAGGENTQYF
TRBV6-5,TRBJ2-5,CASSYGGGLGETQYF
TRBV20-1,TRBJ1-5,CSARVYRDQPQHF
TRBV10-3,TRBJ1-5,CAISESGQVGSNQPQHF
TRBV9,TRBJ2-7,CASSVDSGGSYEQYF
TRBV4-1,TRBJ1-6,CASSQGAQSSYNSPLHF
TRBV12-3/TRBV12-4,TRBJ1-1,CASSTMDRGNTEAFF
TRBV5-1,TRBJ2-5,CASSLVASGSQETQYF